Listed here is a single TCR beta chain. The data were taken from a study of shared clonotypes between healthy human individuals. The method was immunoSEQ multiplex PCR; TCRdb's version includes in-frame clones alone and lacks a portion of them. This sample carries hundreds of thousands of clones, 90% to 97% of them seen once, and the ten largest clones take roughly 0.1%. The naive CD8 subset, CD45RO-negative cells positively selected for CCR7, excluded terminally differentiated effector memory CD45RA+ cells. Donors included only healthy HIV-negative adults lacking recent acute infections or vaccinations. CDR3 length: 12 amino acids. With V trimmed by 6 bases and J by 4 bases, 3 bases remained unmatched. CDR1 and CDR2 from the germline V gene are LNHDA and SQIVND (reference sequence).

V gene TRBV19 combines with J gene TRBJ2-7, with TRBD1 matching over 7 bases. Sequenced input: naive CD8+ T cells sorted from blood. This clonotype was sampled from a woman in her thirties in good health. This chain's CDR3 is CASSNRGYEQYF. CDR3 in DNA: TGTGCCAGTAGCAACAGGGGATACGAGCAGTACTTC.